This TCR beta chain came from a study of blood T cell repertoires in COVID-19. As for the study in general: COVID-19 samples, acute and convalescent, were from the United States, Italy and Spain. Sources were T cells, B-cell-depleted T cells, or PBMCs; the material itself was cDNA or gDNA.

Original analysis: Amplification with reference gene primers provided the estimates of nucleated cell counts. Sequencing used immunoSEQ multiplex PCR; TCRdb keeps in-frame clones, though not all of them. The V and J calls and clone size were taken over from that table, and D and trimming were inferred from the DNA. The sample holds approximately 400,000 clones, 81% seen once. Germline-derived CDR1 and CDR2 are LGHNA and YNFKEQ. CDR3 length: 13 amino acids. V was shortened by 4 bases and J by 3 bases, with 6 bases between the two germline ends. Sequencing was done on a sample of peripheral blood. The rearrangement joins TRBV4-2 to TRBJ2-2; possibly TRBD2 for D (6 bases). This sequence originates from a human donor with acute or convalescent COVID-19. The donor label of this sample is uncertain. CDR3 coding DNA: TGTGCCAGCAGCCGGGGGGACACCGGGGAGCTGTTTTTT. It codes for CASSRGDTGELFF.